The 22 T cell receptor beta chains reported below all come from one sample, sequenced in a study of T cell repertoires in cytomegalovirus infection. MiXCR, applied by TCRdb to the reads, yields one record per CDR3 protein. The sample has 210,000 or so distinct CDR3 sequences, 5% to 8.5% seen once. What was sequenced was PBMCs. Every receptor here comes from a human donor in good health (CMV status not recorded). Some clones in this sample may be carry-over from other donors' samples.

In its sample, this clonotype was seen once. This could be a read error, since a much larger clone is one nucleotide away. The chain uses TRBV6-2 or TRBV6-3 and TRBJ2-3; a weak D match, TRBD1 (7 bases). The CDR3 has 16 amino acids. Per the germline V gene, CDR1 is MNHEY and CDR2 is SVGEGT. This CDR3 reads CAGRLDGTAGTDTQYF. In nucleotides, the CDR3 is TGTGCCGGCAGACTAGACGGGACAGCAGGCACAGATACGCAGTATTTT.

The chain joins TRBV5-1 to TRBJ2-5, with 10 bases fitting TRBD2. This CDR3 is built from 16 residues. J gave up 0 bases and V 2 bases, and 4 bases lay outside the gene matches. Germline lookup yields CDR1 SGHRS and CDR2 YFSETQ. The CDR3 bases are TGCGCCAGCAGCTTCGGTAGCGGGGGGTACCAAGAGACCCAGTACTTC. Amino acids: CASSFGSGGYQETQYF.

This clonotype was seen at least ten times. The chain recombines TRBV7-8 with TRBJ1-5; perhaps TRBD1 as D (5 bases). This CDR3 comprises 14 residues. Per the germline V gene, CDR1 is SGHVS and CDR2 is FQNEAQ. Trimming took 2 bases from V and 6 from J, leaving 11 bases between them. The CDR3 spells CASSLNRGSQPQHF. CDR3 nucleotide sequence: TGTGCCAGCAGCTTAAATAGGGGCAGTCAGCCCCAGCATTTT.

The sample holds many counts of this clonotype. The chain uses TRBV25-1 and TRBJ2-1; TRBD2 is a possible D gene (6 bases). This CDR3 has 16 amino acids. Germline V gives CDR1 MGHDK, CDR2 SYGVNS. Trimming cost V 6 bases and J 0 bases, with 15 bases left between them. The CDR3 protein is CASRATGGRSYNEQFF. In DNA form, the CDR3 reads TGTGCCAGCAGGGCAACCGGGGGTCGCTCCTACAATGAGCAGTTCTTC.

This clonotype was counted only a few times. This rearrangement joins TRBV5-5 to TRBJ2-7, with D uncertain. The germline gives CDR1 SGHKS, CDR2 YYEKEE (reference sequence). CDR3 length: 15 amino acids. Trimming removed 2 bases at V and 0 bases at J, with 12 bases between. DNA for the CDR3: TGTGCCAGCAGCTTAGGAATGCTGAGCTCCTACGAGCAGTACTTC. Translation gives CASSLGMLSSYEQYF. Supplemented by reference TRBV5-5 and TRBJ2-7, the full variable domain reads DAGVTQSPTHLIKTRGQQVTLRCSPISGHKSVSWYQQVLGQGPQFIFQYYEKEERGRGNFPDRFSARQFPNYSSELNVNALLLGDSALYLCASSLGMLSSYEQYFGPGTRLTVT.

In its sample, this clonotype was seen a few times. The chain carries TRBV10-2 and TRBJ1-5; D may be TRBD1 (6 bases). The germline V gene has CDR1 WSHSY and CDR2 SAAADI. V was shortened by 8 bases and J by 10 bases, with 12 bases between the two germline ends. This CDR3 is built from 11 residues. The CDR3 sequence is CASSEGGPQHF. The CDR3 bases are TGCGCCAGCTCTGAGGGGGGCCCCCAGCATTTT.

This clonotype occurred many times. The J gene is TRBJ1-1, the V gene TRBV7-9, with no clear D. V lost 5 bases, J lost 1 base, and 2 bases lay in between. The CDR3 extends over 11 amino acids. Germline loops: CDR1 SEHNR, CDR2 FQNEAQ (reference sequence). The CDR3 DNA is TGTGCCAGCAGCGCGAACACTGAAGCTTTCTTT. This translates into CASSANTEAFF. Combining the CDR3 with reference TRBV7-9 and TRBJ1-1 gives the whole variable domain DTGVSQNPRHKITKRGQNVTFRCDPISEHNRLYWYRQTLGQGPEFLTYFQNEAQLEKSRLLSDRFSAERPKGSFSTLEIQRTEQGDSAMYLCASSANTEAFFGQGTRLTVV.

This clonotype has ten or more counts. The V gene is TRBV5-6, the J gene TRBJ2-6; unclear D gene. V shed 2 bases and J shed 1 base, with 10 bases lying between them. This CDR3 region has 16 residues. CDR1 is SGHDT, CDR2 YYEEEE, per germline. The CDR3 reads CASSLVRVSGANVLTF. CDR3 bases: TGTGCCAGCAGCTTAGTCCGGGTATCTGGGGCCAACGTCCTGACTTTC.

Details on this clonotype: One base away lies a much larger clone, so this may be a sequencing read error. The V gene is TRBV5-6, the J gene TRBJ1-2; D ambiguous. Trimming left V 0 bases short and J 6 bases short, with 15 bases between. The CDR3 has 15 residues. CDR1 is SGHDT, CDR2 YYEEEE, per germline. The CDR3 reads CASSLEESHNHGYTF. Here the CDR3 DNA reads TGTGCCAGCAGCTTGGAGGAGTCACACAACCATGGCTACACCTTC.

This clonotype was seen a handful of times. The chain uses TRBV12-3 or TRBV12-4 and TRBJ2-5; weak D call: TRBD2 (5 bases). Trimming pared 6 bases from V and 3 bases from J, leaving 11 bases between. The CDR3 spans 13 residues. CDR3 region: CASSSFGEETQYF. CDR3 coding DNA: TGTGCCAGCAGCTCCTTCGGGGAAGAGACCCAGTACTTC.

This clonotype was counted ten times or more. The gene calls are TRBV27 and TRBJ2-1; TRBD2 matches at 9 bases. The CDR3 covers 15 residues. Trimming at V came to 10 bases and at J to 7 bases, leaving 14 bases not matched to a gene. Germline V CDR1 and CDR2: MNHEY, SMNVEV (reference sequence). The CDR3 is CATEPRTGLANEQFF. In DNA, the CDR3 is TGTGCCACCGAACCTCGGACGGGACTAGCAAATGAGCAGTTCTTC.

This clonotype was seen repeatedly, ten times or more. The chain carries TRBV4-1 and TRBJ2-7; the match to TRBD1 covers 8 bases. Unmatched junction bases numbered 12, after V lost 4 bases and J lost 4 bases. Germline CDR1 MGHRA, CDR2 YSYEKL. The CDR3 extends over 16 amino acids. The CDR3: CASSLSGQGQRYEQYF. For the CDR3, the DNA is TGCGCCAGCAGCCTATCAGGACAGGGACAGCGGTACGAGCAGTACTTC.

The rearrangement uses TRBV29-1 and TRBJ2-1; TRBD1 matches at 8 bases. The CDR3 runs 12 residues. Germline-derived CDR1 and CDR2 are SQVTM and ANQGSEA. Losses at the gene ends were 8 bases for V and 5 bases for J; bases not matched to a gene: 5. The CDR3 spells CSTRTGNNEQFF. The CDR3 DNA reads TGCAGCACCCGGACAGGGAACAATGAGCAGTTCTTC.

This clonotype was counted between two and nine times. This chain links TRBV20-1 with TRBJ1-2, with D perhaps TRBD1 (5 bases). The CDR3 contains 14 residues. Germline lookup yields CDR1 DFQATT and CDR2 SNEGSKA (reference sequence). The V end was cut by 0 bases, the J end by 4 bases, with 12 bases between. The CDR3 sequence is CSARDRQGVYGYTF. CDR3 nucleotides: TGCAGTGCTAGAGATCGGCAGGGCGTCTATGGCTACACCTTC.

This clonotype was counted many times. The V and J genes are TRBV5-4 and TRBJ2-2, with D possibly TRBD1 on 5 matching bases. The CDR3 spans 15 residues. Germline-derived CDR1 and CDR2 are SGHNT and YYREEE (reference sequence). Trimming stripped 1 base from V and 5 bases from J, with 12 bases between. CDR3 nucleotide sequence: TGTGCCAGCAGCTTGCAGTCCCAGGGAACCGGGGAGCTGTTTTTT. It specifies CASSLQSQGTGELFF.

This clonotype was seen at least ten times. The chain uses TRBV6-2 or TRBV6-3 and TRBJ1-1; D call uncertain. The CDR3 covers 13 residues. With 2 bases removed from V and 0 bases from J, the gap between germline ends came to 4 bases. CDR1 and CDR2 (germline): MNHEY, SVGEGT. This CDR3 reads CASSYTVNTEAFF. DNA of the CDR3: TGTGCCAGCAGTTACACTGTGAACACTGAAGCTTTCTTT.

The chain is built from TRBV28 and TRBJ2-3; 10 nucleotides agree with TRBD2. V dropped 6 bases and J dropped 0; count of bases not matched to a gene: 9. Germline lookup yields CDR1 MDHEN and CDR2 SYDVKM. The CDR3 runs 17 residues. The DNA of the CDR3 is TGTGCCAGCAGCCTCAGCGGGGGGGGGCCTAGCACAGATACGCAGTATTTT. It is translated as CASSLSGGGPSTDTQYF.

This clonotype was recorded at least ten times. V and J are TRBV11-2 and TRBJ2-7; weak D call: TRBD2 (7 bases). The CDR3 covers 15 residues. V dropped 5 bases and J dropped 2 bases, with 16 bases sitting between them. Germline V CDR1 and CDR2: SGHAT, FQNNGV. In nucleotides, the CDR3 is TGTGCCAGCAGCCTTGAAGGGGGGACTACCTACGAGCAGTACTTC. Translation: CASSLEGGTTYEQYF.

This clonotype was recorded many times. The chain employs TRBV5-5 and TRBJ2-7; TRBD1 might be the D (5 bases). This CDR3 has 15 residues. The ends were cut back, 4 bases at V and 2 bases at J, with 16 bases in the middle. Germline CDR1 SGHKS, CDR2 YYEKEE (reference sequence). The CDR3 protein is CASSPHPQDTYEQYF. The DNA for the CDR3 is TGTGCCAGCAGCCCTCACCCTCAGGACACCTACGAGCAGTACTTC.

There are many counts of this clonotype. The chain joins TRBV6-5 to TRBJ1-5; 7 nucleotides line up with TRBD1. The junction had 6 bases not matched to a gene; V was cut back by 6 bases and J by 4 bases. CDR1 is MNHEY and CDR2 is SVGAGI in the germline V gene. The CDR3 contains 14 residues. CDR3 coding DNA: TGTGCCAGCAGCATGGGACAGAAGAATCAGCCCCAGCATTTT. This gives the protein CASSMGQKNQPQHF.

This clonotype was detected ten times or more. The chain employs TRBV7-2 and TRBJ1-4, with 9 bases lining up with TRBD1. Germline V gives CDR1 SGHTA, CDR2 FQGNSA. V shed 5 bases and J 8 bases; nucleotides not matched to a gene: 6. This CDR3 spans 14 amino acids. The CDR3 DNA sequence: TGTGCCAGCAGCATTTGGACAGGGGCGGAAAAACTGTTTTTT. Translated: CASSIWTGAEKLFF.

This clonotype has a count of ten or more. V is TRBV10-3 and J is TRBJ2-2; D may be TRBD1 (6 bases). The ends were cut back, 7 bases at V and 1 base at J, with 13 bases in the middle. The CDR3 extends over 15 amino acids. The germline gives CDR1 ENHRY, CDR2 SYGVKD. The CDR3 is CAITQGTQNTGELFF. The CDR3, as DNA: TGTGCCATCACCCAGGGGACACAGAACACCGGGGAGCTGTTTTTT.